The clone carrying this T cell receptor (beta chain) was recorded a few times. The antigen is not known. The ends lost 4 bases at V and 0 bases at J; junction bases unmatched: 6. Per germline, CDR1 WNHNN and CDR2 SYGVQD (reference sequence). This CDR3 has 16 amino acids. Generated by immunoSEQ multiplex PCR, the TCRdb table keeps only in-frame clones and is missing some. Here the sample spans tens of thousands of clones, about 88% being singletons. This record comes from a study of OX40 agonist ivuxolimab in advanced cancers. Study overall: Patients received ivuxolimab, an intravenous treatment, every 2 weeks at 0.01 to 10 mg/kg. Dose-escalation patients' cancers were hepatocellular carcinoma, melanoma, renal cell or head and neck cancer. There were three patients with partial responses, one having hepatocellular carcinoma and two cutaneous melanoma.

Study results and limitations: Among T cells, CD8+ cells averaged more expanded clones than CD4+ cells.

The chain couples TRBV10-1 to TRBJ2-1, with TRBD2 matching 7 bases. This clonotype was sampled from an adult with an advanced solid tumor such as melanoma, head and neck, liver or kidney cancer. This specimen was CD4+ or CD8+ T cells sorted from blood, taken in a trial of the OX40 agonist ivuxolimab. In DNA form, the CDR3 reads TGCGCCAGCAGTGGTTACGGGACTAACTCCTACAATGAGCAGTTCTTC. This sequence encodes CASSGYGTNSYNEQFF.